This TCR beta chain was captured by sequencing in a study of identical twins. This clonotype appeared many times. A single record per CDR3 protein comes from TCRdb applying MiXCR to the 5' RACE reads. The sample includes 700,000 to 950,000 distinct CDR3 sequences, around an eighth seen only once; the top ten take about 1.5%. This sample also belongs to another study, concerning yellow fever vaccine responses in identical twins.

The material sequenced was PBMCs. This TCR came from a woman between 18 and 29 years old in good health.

CDR3 coding DNA: TGCGCCAGCAGCTTGGCGGGCAGGGTGGACAATGAGCAGTTCTTC. It specifies CASSLAGRVDNEQFF. The chain combines TRBV5-1 with TRBJ2-1, with D perhaps TRBD1 (5 bases). Trimming removed 0 bases from V and 5 bases from J, with 12 bases in between. CDR1 and CDR2 from the germline V gene are SGHRS and YFSETQ. The CDR3 loop spans 15 amino acids. The entire variable domain, with the rest obtained from reference TRBV5-1 and TRBJ2-1, is as follows: KAGVTQTPRYLIKTRGQQVTLSCSPISGHRSVSWYQQTPGQGLQFLFEYFSETQRNKGNFPGRFSGRQFSNSRSEMNVSTLELGDSALYLCASSLAGRVDNEQFFGPGTRLTVL.